This passage covers 12 T cell receptor beta chains from one sample sequenced in a study of T cells in Graves' hyperthyroidism and ophthalmopathy. RNA transcripts served as the template for amplifying TCR beta CDR3 regions. In the first-round RT-PCR of the TCR CDR3, the HTBI primer set was used. TCRdb reprocessed the multiplex PCR reads with MiXCR, giving one entry per CDR3 protein. This sample has about 710,000 distinct CDR3 sequences, with 16% found just once. Specimen: blood. All receptors come from a man younger than 30 with Graves' hyperthyroidism.

This clonotype was seen only a few times. Being one base from a much bigger clone, this may be a read error. The rearrangement joins TRBV5-4 to TRBJ1-2; 8 bases agree with TRBD1. The CDR3 spans 13 residues. V gave up 4 bases and J gave up 4 bases; unmatched junction bases: 3. Germline V gene data show CDR1 as SGHNT and CDR2 as YYREEE (reference sequence). The CDR3 DNA sequence: TGTGCCAGCAGCCCGGGACAGGTCTATGGCTACACCTTC. It codes for CASSPGQVYGYTF.

This clonotype was observed a few times. The chain uses TRBV2 and TRBJ1-5, with a tentative D call TRBD1 (5 bases). Trimming cost V 1 base and J 6 bases, with 13 bases left between them. The germline gives CDR1 SNHLY, CDR2 FYNNEI. This CDR3 has 15 amino acids. CDR3 amino acids: CASSEEGRHGQPQHF. The CDR3 DNA follows: TGTGCCAGCAGTGAAGAGGGGCGTCACGGTCAGCCCCAGCATTTT.

This clonotype appeared a few times. The genes are TRBV2 and TRBJ1-3, with D uncertain. This CDR3 has 10 amino acids. Trimming stripped 11 bases from V and 4 bases from J, with 6 bases between. The germline V gene encodes CDR1 SNHLY and CDR2 FYNNEI. CDR3 region: CASWGNTIYF. For the CDR3, the DNA is TGTGCCTCTTGGGGAAACACCATATATTTT. Filled out from reference TRBV2 and TRBJ1-3, the complete variable domain reads EPEVTQTPSHQVTQMGQEVILRCVPISNHLYFYWYRQILGQKVEFLVSFYNNEISEKSEIFDDQFSVERPDGSNFTLKIRSTKLEDSAMYFCASWGNTIYFGEGSWLTVV.

This clonotype has at least ten counts. J is TRBJ2-7 and V is TRBV30, with 7 bases aligning to TRBD2. This CDR3 region has 12 residues. Germline V gene lookup returns CDR1 GTSNPN and CDR2 SVGIG (reference sequence). V was pared by 3 bases and J by 6 bases, with 5 bases of the junction left unmatched. CDR3 amino acids: CAWSPGGGEQYF. The CDR3 DNA reads TGTGCCTGGAGCCCCGGCGGGGGCGAGCAGTACTTC. The full variable domain, completed using reference TRBV30 and TRBJ2-7, is SQTIHQWPATLVQPVGSPLSLECTVEGTSNPNLYWYRQAAGRGLQLLFYSVGIGQISSEVPQNLSASRPQDRQFILSSKKLLLSDSGFYLCAWSPGGGEQYFGPGTRLTVT.

The chain joins TRBV24-1 to TRBJ2-7, with a weak D call TRBD2 (5 bases). Germline values: CDR1 KGHDR, CDR2 SFDVKD. The V end was cut by 9 bases, the J end by 2 bases, with 16 bases between. This CDR3 contains 14 residues. The CDR3 nucleotides read TGTGCCACCGCGGTTTCCGGGGAGACCTACGAGCAGTACTTC. It translates to CATAVSGETYEQYF.

Only a few counts were recorded for this clonotype. The chain has TRBV6-1 and TRBJ2-1, with a possible D match to TRBD2 (6 bases). Between the trimmed V and J ends, which lost 4 bases and 4 bases, there was a span of 11 bases. This CDR3 comprises 14 residues. Looked up from germline, CDR1 is MNHNS and CDR2 is SASEGT. In nucleotides, the CDR3 is TGTGCCAGCAGTGGGCGGGGTGGGTACAATGAGCAGTTCTTC. It translates to CASSGRGGYNEQFF.

This clonotype appeared once. The gene calls are TRBV24-1 and TRBJ2-7; 13 nucleotides align to TRBD2. The CDR3 loop spans 17 amino acids. Trimming at V came to 4 bases and at J to 4 bases, leaving 9 bases not matched to a gene. Germline CDR1 is KGHDR and CDR2 is SFDVKD. CDR3 nucleotides: TGTGCCACCAGTGACAAAACCCGGACTAGCGGGAGTTACGAGCAGTACTTC. It specifies CATSDKTRTSGSYEQYF.

There are a few counts of this clonotype. This chain connects TRBV20-1 to TRBJ2-3; no firm D call. The CDR3 extends over 12 amino acids. V gave up 1 base and J gave up 4 bases, with 6 bases separating them. The germline gives CDR1 DFQATT, CDR2 SNEGSKA (reference sequence). CDR3 nucleotides: TGCAGTGCTAGAGTCCTCCCAGATACGCAGTATTTT. Protein product: CSARVLPDTQYF.

In its sample, this clonotype was seen many times. The gene calls are TRBV28 and TRBJ2-4; 9 bases line up with TRBD2. Germline CDR1 reads MDHEN; CDR2 reads SYDVKM. Trimming removed 6 bases from V and 3 bases from J; junction bases left unmatched: 18. The CDR3 is made up of 19 amino acids. The CDR3 coding sequence is TGTGCCAGCAGGGAGATAGCGGGAGATGGGTCGAAGGACAAAAACATTCAGTACTTC. Encoded protein: CASREIAGDGSKDKNIQYF.

The V gene is TRBV6-2 or TRBV6-3, the J gene TRBJ2-2, with 9 bases matching TRBD2. The CDR3 is 18 amino acids. Trimming cost V 2 bases and J 5 bases; bases outside gene matches: 12. CDR1 and CDR2 (germline): MNHEY, SVGEGT. As DNA, the CDR3 is TGTGCCAGCAGTTACCCCAATTTGAATAGCGGGGGAACCGGGGAGCTGTTTTTT. Its translation is CASSYPNLNSGGTGELFF.

This clonotype was found many times. V is TRBV11-1 and J is TRBJ2-3, with no clear D. The CDR3 extends over 15 amino acids. Trimming removed 6 bases at V and 2 bases at J, with 15 bases between. The germline V gene has CDR1 SGHAT and CDR2 FQDESV (reference sequence). The CDR3: CASRIGVGPTDTQYF. The CDR3 DNA sequence: TGTGCCAGCAGGATTGGGGTTGGGCCCACAGATACGCAGTATTTT. The whole variable domain, filled in from reference TRBV11-1 and TRBJ2-3, reads EAEVAQSPRYKITEKSQAVAFWCDPISGHATLYWYRQILGQGPELLVQFQDESVVDDSQLPKDRFSAERLKGVDSTLKIQPAELGDSAMYLCASRIGVGPTDTQYFGPGTRLTVL.

This clonotype appeared a few times. V usage is TRBV20-1 and J usage is TRBJ1-5; no firm D call. The V gene lost 5 bases and the J gene lost 0 bases, with 5 bases spanning the gap. The V gene's germline CDR1 is DFQATT and CDR2 SNEGSKA (reference sequence). The CDR3 length is 12 residues. Written as DNA, the CDR3 is TGCAGTGCTGTTTATAGCAATCAGCCCCAGCATTTT. This sequence encodes CSAVYSNQPQHF.